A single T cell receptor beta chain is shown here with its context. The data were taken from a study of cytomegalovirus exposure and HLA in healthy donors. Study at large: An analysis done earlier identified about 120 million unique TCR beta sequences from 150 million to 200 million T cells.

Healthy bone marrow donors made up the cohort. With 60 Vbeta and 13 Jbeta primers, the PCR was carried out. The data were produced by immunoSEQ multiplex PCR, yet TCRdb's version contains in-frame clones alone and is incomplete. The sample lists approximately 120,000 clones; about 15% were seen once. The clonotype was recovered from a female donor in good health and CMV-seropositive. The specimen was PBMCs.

The CDR3 loop reads CASSQEARGSTNEKLFF. CDR3 DNA sequence: TGCGCCAGCAGCCAAGAGGCCAGGGGAAGCACTAATGAAAAACTGTTTTTT. This chain links TRBV4-3 with TRBJ1-4; perhaps TRBD1 as D (6 bases). Trimming took 0 bases from V and 2 from J, leaving 13 bases between them. This CDR3 has 17 amino acids. CDR1 and CDR2 (germline): LGHNA, YSLEER.